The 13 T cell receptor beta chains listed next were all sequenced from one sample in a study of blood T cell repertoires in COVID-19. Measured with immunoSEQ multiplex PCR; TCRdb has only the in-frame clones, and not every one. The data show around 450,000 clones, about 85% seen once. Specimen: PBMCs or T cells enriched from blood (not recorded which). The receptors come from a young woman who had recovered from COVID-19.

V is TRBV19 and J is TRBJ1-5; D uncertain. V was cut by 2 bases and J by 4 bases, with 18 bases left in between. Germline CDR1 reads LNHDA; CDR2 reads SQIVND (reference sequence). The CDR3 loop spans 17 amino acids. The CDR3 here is CASSIRAGNRENQPQHF. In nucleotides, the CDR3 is TGTGCCAGTAGTATAAGAGCAGGCAACCGAGAGAATCAGCCCCAGCATTTT.

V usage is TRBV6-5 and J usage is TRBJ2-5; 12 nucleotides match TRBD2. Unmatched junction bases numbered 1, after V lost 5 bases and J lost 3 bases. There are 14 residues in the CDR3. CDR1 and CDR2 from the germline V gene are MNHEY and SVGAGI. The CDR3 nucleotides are TGTGCCAGCAGTAGACTAGCGGGGGAAGAGACCCAGTACTTC. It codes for CASSRLAGEETQYF.

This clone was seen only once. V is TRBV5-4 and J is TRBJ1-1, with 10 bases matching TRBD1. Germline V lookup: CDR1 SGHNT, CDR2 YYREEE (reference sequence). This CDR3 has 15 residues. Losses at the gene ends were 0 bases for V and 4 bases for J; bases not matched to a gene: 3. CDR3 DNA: TGTGCCAGCAGCTTGGGACAGGGGGCTGGCACTGAAGCTTTCTTT. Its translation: CASSLGQGAGTEAFF.

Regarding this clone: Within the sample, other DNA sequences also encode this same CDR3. DNA for the CDR3: TGTGCCAGCAGCCCAAGGGGGGATACGCAGTATTTT. Protein sequence: CASSPRGDTQYF. The rearrangement joins TRBV11-2 to TRBJ2-3; tentative D call: TRBD1 (6 bases). In germline, CDR1 is SGHAT, CDR2 FQNNGV. This CDR3 contains 12 residues. Trimming stripped 5 bases from V and 6 bases from J, with 9 bases between.

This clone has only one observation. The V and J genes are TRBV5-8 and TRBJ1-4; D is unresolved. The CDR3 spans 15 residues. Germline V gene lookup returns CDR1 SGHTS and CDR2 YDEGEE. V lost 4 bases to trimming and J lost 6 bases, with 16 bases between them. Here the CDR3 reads CASSARRGGDEKLFF. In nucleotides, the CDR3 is TGTGCCAGCAGCGCCCGGCGAGGAGGCGATGAAAAACTGTTTTTT.

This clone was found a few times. CDR3: CASSPRGQGPRAQHF. The CDR3 region has the DNA TGTGCCAGCAGTCCCCGGGGACAGGGGCCGAGGGCCCAGCATTTT. The chain recombines TRBV6-5 with TRBJ1-5, with TRBD1 matching 10 bases. This CDR3 has 15 residues. In germline, CDR1 is MNHEY, CDR2 SVGAGI. V shed 5 bases and J 11 bases; nucleotides not matched to a gene: 12.

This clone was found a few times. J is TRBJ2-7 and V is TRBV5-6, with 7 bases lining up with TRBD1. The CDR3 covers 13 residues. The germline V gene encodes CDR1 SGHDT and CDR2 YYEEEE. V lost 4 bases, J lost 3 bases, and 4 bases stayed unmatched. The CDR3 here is CASSLRDSYEQYF. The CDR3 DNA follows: TGTGCCAGCAGCCTGAGGGACAGCTACGAGCAGTACTTC.

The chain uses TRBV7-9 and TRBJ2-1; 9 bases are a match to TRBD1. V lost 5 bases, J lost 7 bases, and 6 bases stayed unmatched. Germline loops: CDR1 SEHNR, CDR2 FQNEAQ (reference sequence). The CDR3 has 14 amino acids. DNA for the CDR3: TGTGCCAGCAGCCCATCGACAGGGGGGAATGAGCAGTTCTTC. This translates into CASSPSTGGNEQFF.

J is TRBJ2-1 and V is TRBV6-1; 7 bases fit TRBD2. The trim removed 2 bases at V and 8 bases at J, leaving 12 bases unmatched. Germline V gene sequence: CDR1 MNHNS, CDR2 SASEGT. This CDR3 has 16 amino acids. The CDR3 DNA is TGTGCCAGCAGTGAACTGAATGCGGGGGTAAACCATGAGCAGTTCTTC. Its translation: CASSELNAGVNHEQFF.

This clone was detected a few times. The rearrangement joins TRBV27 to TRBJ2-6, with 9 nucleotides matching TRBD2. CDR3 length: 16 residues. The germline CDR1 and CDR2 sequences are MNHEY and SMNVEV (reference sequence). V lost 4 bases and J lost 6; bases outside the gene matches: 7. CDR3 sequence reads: CASSSGRGGLANVLTF. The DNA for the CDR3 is TGTGCCAGCAGTTCGGGGCGGGGGGGCCTGGCCAACGTCCTGACTTTC. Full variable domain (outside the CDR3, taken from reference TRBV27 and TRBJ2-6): EAQVTQNPRYLITVTGKKLTVTCSQNMNHEYMSWYRQDPGLGLRQIYYSMNVEVTDKGDVPEGYKVSRKEKRNFPLILESPSPNQTSLYFCASSSGRGGLANVLTFGAGSRLTVL.

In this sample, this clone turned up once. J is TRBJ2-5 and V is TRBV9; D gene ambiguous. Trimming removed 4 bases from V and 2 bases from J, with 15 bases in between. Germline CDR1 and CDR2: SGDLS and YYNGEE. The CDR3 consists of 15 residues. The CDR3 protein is CASSPTSTEQETQYF. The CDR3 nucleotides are TGTGCCAGCAGCCCAACCTCCACAGAACAAGAGACCCAGTACTTC.

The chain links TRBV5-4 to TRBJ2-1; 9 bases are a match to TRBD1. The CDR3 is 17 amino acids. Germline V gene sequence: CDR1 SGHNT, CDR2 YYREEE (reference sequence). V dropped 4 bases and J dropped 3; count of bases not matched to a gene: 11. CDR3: CASSRTGALTVYNEQFF. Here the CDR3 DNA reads TGTGCCAGCAGCCGGACAGGGGCCCTAACCGTCTACAATGAGCAGTTCTTC.

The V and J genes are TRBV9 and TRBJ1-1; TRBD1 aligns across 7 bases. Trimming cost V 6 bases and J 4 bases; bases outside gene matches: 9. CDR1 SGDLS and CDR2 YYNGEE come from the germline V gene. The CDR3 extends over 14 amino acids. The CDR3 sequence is CASTVSRGSTEAFF. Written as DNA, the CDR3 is TGTGCCAGCACTGTCAGCAGGGGGTCCACTGAAGCTTTCTTT.